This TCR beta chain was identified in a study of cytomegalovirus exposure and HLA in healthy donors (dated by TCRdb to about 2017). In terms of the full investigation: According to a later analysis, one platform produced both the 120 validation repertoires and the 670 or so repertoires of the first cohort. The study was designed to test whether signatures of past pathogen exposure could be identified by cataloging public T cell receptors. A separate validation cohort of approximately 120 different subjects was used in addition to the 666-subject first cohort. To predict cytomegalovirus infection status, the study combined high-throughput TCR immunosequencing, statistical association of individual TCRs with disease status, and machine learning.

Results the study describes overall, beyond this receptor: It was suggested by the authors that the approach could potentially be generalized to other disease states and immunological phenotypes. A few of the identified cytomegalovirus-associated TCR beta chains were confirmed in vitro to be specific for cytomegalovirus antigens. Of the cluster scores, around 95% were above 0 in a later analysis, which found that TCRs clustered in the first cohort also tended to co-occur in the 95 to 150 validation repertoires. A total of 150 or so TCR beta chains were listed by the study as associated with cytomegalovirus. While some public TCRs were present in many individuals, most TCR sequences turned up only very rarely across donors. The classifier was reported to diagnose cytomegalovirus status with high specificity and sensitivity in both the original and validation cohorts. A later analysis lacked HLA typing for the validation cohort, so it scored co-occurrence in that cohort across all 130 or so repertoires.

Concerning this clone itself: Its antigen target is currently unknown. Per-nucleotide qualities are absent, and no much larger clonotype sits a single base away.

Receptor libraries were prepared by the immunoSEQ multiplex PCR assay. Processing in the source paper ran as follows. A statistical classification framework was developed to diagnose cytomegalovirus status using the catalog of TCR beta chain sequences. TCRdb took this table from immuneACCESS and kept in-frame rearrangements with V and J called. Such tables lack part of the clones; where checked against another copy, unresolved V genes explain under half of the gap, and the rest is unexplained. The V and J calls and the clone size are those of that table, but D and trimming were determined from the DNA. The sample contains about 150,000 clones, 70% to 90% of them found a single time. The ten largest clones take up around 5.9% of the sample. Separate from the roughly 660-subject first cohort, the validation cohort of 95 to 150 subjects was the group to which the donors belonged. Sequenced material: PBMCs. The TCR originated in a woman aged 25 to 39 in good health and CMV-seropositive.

The nucleotide sequence reads as follows: TGCGCCAGCAGCTTGGAACGTACTAGCGGGGTGGATACGCAGTATTTT. Its translation is CASSLERTSGVDTQYF. The V gene is TRBV5-1 and the J gene is TRBJ2-3; 10 central bases correspond to TRBD2. The germline V gene encodes CDR1 SGHRS and CDR2 YFSETQ. Counted from cysteine to phenylalanine, this CDR3 has 16 amino acids. Left in the record is the CDR3 DNA by itself, 48 bases read in frame from the first base. Trimming accounts for 0 bases at V and 6 bases at J, while the number of junction bases matched to no gene is 7.